The text below deals with one T cell receptor beta chain. Then a second PCR, running about 6 to 11 cycles, was carried out with a sample-barcoded 5' primer and a J-beta primer mix. TCRdb redid the calling of the 5' RACE reads with MiXCR, one entry per CDR3 protein. The data show 1.5 million to 2 million distinct CDR3 sequences, approximately 32% seen once. The record originates from a study of blood T cells in healthy people across ages. Germline values: CDR1 WSHSY, CDR2 SAAADI. The CDR3 runs to 14 residues. V lost 11 bases, J lost 6 bases, and 11 bases stayed unmatched. The source is a woman aged 25 to 45 in good health. Sequencing was performed on blood. This chain uses TRBV10-2 with TRBJ2-1; 9 bases are a match to TRBD2. The DNA of the CDR3 is TGCGCCTCCTCAGGGGCGACTAGCGGCAATGAGCAGTTCTTC. Translating gives CASSGATSGNEQFF.